The clone carrying this TCR beta chain occurred many times. What it binds is not known. The sample originates from a study of CD8+CD57+ T cells in acquired aplastic anemia. Study results and limitations: Shared by patients and controls, nearly 30 CD8+ CDR3s were abundant in patients.

TCR beta VDJ and CDR3 profiling used genomic DNA as template. TCRdb called the reads again in MiXCR, with one record for every CDR3 protein. The sample lists 150,000 to 200,000 distinct CDR3 sequences, 40% to 55% seen once, with more than 1% in the top ten. It was patients with CD8+CD57+ cell expansion by flow cytometry who were chosen for sequencing. Everyone among the patients had severe acquired aplastic anemia. Patients were treatment-naive when blood was sampled. The CDR3 has 15 amino acids. Unmatched junction bases numbered 5, after V lost 3 bases and J lost 2 bases. The chain recombines TRBV12-3 or TRBV12-4 with TRBJ2-7, with 9 bases lining up with TRBD2. This clonotype originated in a human donor with aplastic anemia. Sequences were obtained from sorted CD4+, CD8+, or CD8+CD57+ T cells (not recorded which) from PBMCs. This CDR3 reads CASSFEAGGPYEQYF. The CDR3 region has the DNA TGTGCCAGCAGTTTTGAAGCGGGGGGTCCCTACGAGCAGTACTTC.